Sequencing of this T cell receptor (beta chain) was carried out in a study of Ad26.COV2.S vaccination and SARS-CoV-2 variants. Described treatment: around 19 received Ad26.COV2.S at low or high dose, single or two shots; about 5 received placebo; per-sample allocation not given. On day 63 after the first injection, vaccine and placebo recipients gave samples. Recruitment in Boston yielded a donor of adult age, 18-55 years. The method was immunoSEQ multiplex PCR; TCRdb's version includes in-frame clones alone and lacks a portion of them. Of fewer than 500,000 clones in the sample, about nine tenths are singletons; the top ten hold more than 9%. Trimming cost V 6 bases and J 4 bases, with 17 bases left between them. CDR3 size: 14 residues. Per germline, CDR1 SQVTM and CDR2 ANQGSEA. General study findings and limits: Placebo recipients and vaccine recipients were similar in non-spike TCR breadth. It was vaccine recipients, not placebo recipients, who had the higher spike-specific TCR breadth.

In the case of this clone: Its matching antigen is unknown.

The sequencing used peripheral blood, collected in a trial of Ad26.COV2.S vaccine versus placebo. This chain uses TRBV29-1 with TRBJ2-3, with D possibly TRBD2 on 5 matching bases. The clonotype was recovered from a person between 18 and 65 years old who received the Ad26.COV2.S COVID-19 vaccine or a placebo. CDR3 coding DNA: TGCAGCGTCGCCCCTCGGGGTCATTCAGATACGCAGTATTTT. Protein: CSVAPRGHSDTQYF.